One and the same sample provided the 28 T cell receptor beta chains below, sequenced in a study of shared clonotypes between healthy human individuals. Data came from immunoSEQ multiplex PCR; TCRdb stores just in-frame clones and leaves some out. This sample has some 1 million clones, with roughly 80% found just once. The source material was memory CD4+ T cells sorted from blood. Subset described: CD45RA-negative fraction. Receptors were obtained from a man aged 18 to 30 in good health.

V is TRBV5-4 and J is TRBJ2-7; D ambiguous. The germline gives CDR1 SGHNT, CDR2 YYREEE (reference sequence). The CDR3 contains 14 residues. V lost 0 bases to trimming and J lost 3 bases, with 10 bases between them. CDR3 protein: CASSLDGKGYEQYF. The CDR3 DNA reads TGTGCCAGCAGCTTGGATGGGAAGGGCTACGAGCAGTACTTC.

V and J are TRBV6-6 and TRBJ2-2; D is perhaps TRBD1 or TRBD2 (5 bases each). CDR1 is MNHNY and CDR2 is SVGAGI in the germline V gene (reference sequence). Trimming removed 2 bases from V and 8 bases from J, with 9 bases in between. The CDR3 totals 13 residues. CDR3 nucleotide sequence: TGTGCCAGCAGTTACGCCGAGGGGGGGGAGCTGTTTTTT. Its protein is CASSYAEGGELFF.

V usage is TRBV4-1 and J usage is TRBJ2-7; a possible D gene is TRBD2 (6 bases). V lost 0 bases and J 0 bases, leaving 12 bases between the germline ends. Germline V gene data show CDR1 as MGHRA and CDR2 as YSYEKL. The CDR3 length is 16 residues. CDR3 bases: TGCGCCAGCAGCCAAGATGTGGGAGGACACTCCTACGAGCAGTACTTC. It is translated as CASSQDVGGHSYEQYF.

The chain carries TRBV4-3 and TRBJ2-1; a weak D match, TRBD1 (6 bases). Trimming left V 4 bases short and J 4 bases short, with 11 bases between. CDR3 size: 14 residues. Germline V CDR1 and CDR2: LGHNA, YSLEER. The CDR3 region is CASSLEQGYNEQFF. The CDR3 DNA is TGCGCCAGCAGCCTCGAACAGGGTTACAATGAGCAGTTCTTC.

The chain uses TRBV11-2 and TRBJ2-1, with TRBD1 identical over 9 bases. In germline, CDR1 is SGHAT, CDR2 FQNNGV. CDR3 size: 15 residues. V lost 0 bases and J lost 8; bases outside the gene matches: 5. The CDR3: CASSLDRTGVHEQFF. CDR3 coding DNA: TGTGCCAGCAGCTTAGATCGGACAGGGGTTCATGAGCAGTTCTTC.

The rearrangement uses TRBV7-2 and TRBJ2-7; D is perhaps TRBD2 (5 bases). Trimming removed 4 bases at V and 3 bases at J, with 13 bases between. This CDR3 is built from 14 residues. Looked up from germline, CDR1 is SGHTA and CDR2 is FQGNSA. The CDR3 DNA reads as TGTGCCAGCAGCTCACTTGGACTGAACTACGAGCAGTACTTC. This encodes CASSSLGLNYEQYF.

V and J are TRBV19 and TRBJ2-5; D possibly corresponds to TRBD1 (7 bases). The CDR3 contains 15 residues. V was trimmed by 6 bases and J by 8 bases, leaving 22 bases between them. Germline values: CDR1 LNHDA, CDR2 SQIVND (reference sequence). CDR3 loop: CASSGGTAIRETQYF. DNA of the CDR3: TGTGCCAGTAGCGGAGGGACAGCTATAAGAGAAACCCAGTACTTC. Drawing the rest from reference TRBV19 and TRBJ2-5, the complete variable domain is DGGITQSPKYLFRKEGQNVTLSCEQNLNHDAMYWYRQDPGQGLRLIYYSQIVNDFQKGDIAEGYSVSREKKESFPLTVTSAQKNPTAFYLCASSGGTAIRETQYFGPGTRLLVL.

V gene TRBV7-9 combines with J gene TRBJ1-5; D remains unclear. The germline V gene has CDR1 SEHNR and CDR2 FQNEAQ (reference sequence). Between the trimmed V and J ends, which lost 3 bases and 8 bases, there was a span of 8 bases. The CDR3 consists of 12 residues. The DNA for the CDR3 is TGTGCCAGCAGCTTTGGGTGGGAGCCCCAGCATTTT. Translation gives CASSFGWEPQHF.

The V call is TRBV6-6, the J call TRBJ1-5; D is uncertain. Germline CDR1 and CDR2: MNHNY and SVGAGI (reference sequence). Trimming left V 6 bases short and J 2 bases short, with 8 bases between. The CDR3 is 13 amino acids. CDR3 sequence reads: CASREEGNQPQHF. The CDR3 DNA reads TGTGCCAGCAGGGAGGAGGGCAATCAGCCCCAGCATTTT.

This sequence joins TRBV9 and TRBJ2-3; 7 bases fit TRBD1. The V gene's germline CDR1 is SGDLS and CDR2 YYNGEE. The J segment lost 3 bases and the V segment lost 0 bases, leaving 1 base of the junction unmatched. The CDR3 consists of 14 residues. CDR3 nucleotide sequence: TGTGCCAGCAGCGTAGAGGGGGCGACAGATACGCAGTATTTT. Encoded protein: CASSVEGATDTQYF.

This clone was seen a single time. This sequence joins TRBV5-4 and TRBJ2-7; weak D call: TRBD2 (6 bases). Germline V CDR1 and CDR2: SGHNT, YYREEE (reference sequence). The CDR3 length is 14 residues. Deletions cut 3 bases from V and 3 bases from J, with 13 bases between. This chain's CDR3 is CASSSRESVYEQYF. DNA of the CDR3: TGTGCCAGCAGCTCCCGGGAGAGCGTCTACGAGCAGTACTTC.

This clone was seen more than once but under ten times. Since a much larger clone is just one base distant, this may be a read error. The V call is TRBV5-1, the J call TRBJ2-2; 7 positions agree with TRBD1. Germline V gene lookup returns CDR1 SGHRS and CDR2 YFSETQ. The CDR3 has 15 amino acids. The V gene end was trimmed by 3 bases and the J gene end by 1 base; junction bases not matched to a gene: 3. CDR3 region: CASSSRTGNTGELFF. DNA for the CDR3: TGCGCCAGCAGCTCCCGGACAGGGAACACCGGGGAGCTGTTTTTT.

CDR3 residues: CASSPPGQGGEKLFF. The CDR3, as DNA: TGTGCCAGCAGCCCACCGGGACAGGGGGGTGAAAAACTGTTTTTT. J is TRBJ1-4 and V is TRBV16, with 11 bases aligning to TRBD1. V was clipped by 4 bases and J by 7 bases; unmatched bases: 5. Per germline, CDR1 KGHSY and CDR2 FQNENV. The CDR3 totals 15 residues.

The gene calls are TRBV5-6 and TRBJ2-7, with 11 bases that match TRBD2. V gave up 4 bases and J gave up 5 bases; unmatched junction bases: 14. The CDR3 extends over 17 amino acids. The germline CDR1 and CDR2 sequences are SGHDT and YYEEEE. The CDR3 nucleotides read TGTGCCAGCAGCCCGGGGGGGAAAGGACTAGCGGGCGACGAGCAGTACTTC. As protein: CASSPGGKGLAGDEQYF.

The chain is built from TRBV5-4 and TRBJ2-2; D perhaps matches TRBD2 (5 bases). The CDR3 extends over 14 amino acids. Germline CDR1 SGHNT, CDR2 YYREEE (reference sequence). Trimming stripped 4 bases from V and 4 bases from J, with 11 bases between. CDR3 bases: TGTGCCAGCAGCCCGTGGGCGGGCACCGGGGAGCTGTTTTTT. Translated, it gives CASSPWAGTGELFF.

This clone showed up just a few times. The V and J genes are TRBV4-1 and TRBJ2-7, with a possible D match to TRBD2 (5 bases). Trimming left V 0 bases short and J 0 bases short, with 12 bases between. This CDR3 contains 16 residues. Germline lookup yields CDR1 MGHRA and CDR2 YSYEKL. The CDR3 DNA reads as TGCGCCAGCAGCCAAGAACCCGGGGTGAACTCCTACGAGCAGTACTTC. It is translated as CASSQEPGVNSYEQYF.

A word on this clone: At one boundary the junction diverges from the germline segment, which might be a read error. The chain uses TRBV6-5 and TRBJ2-7, with unresolved D. CDR1 MNHEY and CDR2 SVGAGI come from the germline V gene. CDR3 size: 10 residues. The CDR3 DNA reads TGTGCCGACGCTGGGCGGCCCGAAGGCTTC. Protein: CADAGRPEGF.

In this sample, this clone turned up a few times. The rearrangement joins TRBV6-1 to TRBJ2-7; D is undetermined. Looked up from germline, CDR1 is MNHNS and CDR2 is SASEGT. V was trimmed by 4 bases and J by 2 bases, leaving 12 bases between them. This CDR3 contains 14 residues. The CDR3 DNA reads TGTGCCAGCAGTGGGCAAGGAATCACCTACGAGCAGTACTTC. It translates to CASSGQGITYEQYF.

The V and J genes are TRBV28 and TRBJ1-1, with D unclear. The CDR3 length is 11 residues. The germline V and J ends were trimmed by 3 bases and 11 bases, with 10 bases remaining between them. Per germline, CDR1 MDHEN and CDR2 SYDVKM. This CDR3 is CASSFKTLAFF. CDR3 bases: TGTGCCAGCAGTTTTAAGACCCTGGCTTTCTTT.

This sequence joins TRBV19 and TRBJ2-2, with a tentative D call TRBD2 (5 bases). The CDR3 totals 14 residues. Germline V gives CDR1 LNHDA, CDR2 SQIVND (reference sequence). Trimming cost V 6 bases and J 5 bases, with 13 bases left between them. CDR3 coding DNA: TGTGCCAGTAGAGTAGGGAGACGGACCGGGGAGCTGTTTTTT. Translating it yields CASRVGRRTGELFF.

V and J are TRBV2 and TRBJ1-5; D remains unclear. The CDR3 runs to 14 residues. Germline CDR1 reads SNHLY; CDR2 reads FYNNEI. Trimming took off 2 bases at V and 3 bases at J, with 8 bases between the two ends. CDR3 in DNA: TGTGCCAGCAGTGAATTTAGGACCAATCAGCCCCAGCATTTT. Protein sequence: CASSEFRTNQPQHF.

In its sample, this clone was seen many times. The chain recombines TRBV2 with TRBJ1-5, with D unclear. The CDR3 length is 11 residues. V shed 8 bases and J shed 4 bases, with 6 bases lying between them. Looked up from germline, CDR1 is SNHLY and CDR2 is FYNNEI. This CDR3 reads CASGFNQPQHF. In nucleotides, the CDR3 is TGTGCCAGCGGCTTTAATCAGCCCCAGCATTTT.

The chain has TRBV9 and TRBJ2-7; no clear D gene. The CDR3 consists of 15 residues. Germline values: CDR1 SGDLS, CDR2 YYNGEE. V was cut by 0 bases and J by 2 bases, with 12 bases left in between. CDR3 sequence: CASSVAGNAPYEQYF. The CDR3, as DNA: TGTGCCAGCAGCGTAGCTGGCAACGCTCCCTACGAGCAGTACTTC.

The rearrangement links TRBV6-5 to TRBJ2-6; 7 bases match TRBD1. Germline V gene data show CDR1 as MNHEY and CDR2 as SVGAGI. The trim removed 4 bases at V and 2 bases at J, leaving 2 bases unmatched. The CDR3 loop spans 15 amino acids. The CDR3 here is CASSLTGTGANVLTF. CDR3 nucleotide sequence: TGTGCCAGCAGTTTGACAGGGACTGGGGCCAACGTCCTGACTTTC.

Note on this clone: This CDR3 is also generated by other DNA sequences in the sample. This chain joins TRBV9 and TRBJ2-7; perhaps TRBD1 as D (6 bases). The CDR3 is made up of 14 amino acids. V was trimmed by 1 base and J by 0 bases, leaving 8 bases between them. Germline CDR1 and CDR2: SGDLS and YYNGEE. CDR3 sequence reads: CASSVQGSSYEQYF. The CDR3 coding sequence is TGTGCCAGCAGCGTACAGGGGAGCTCCTACGAGCAGTACTTC.

The chain joins TRBV7-2 to TRBJ2-7; no clear D gene. CDR1 and CDR2 from the germline V gene are SGHTA and FQGNSA. V was trimmed by 5 bases and J by 1 base, leaving 15 bases between them. CDR3 length: 15 residues. CDR3 sequence: CASSPLPGRSYEQYF. CDR3 DNA sequence: TGTGCCAGCAGCCCCCTACCAGGACGGTCCTACGAGCAGTACTTC.

The genes are TRBV30 and TRBJ2-5; no definite D call. The J call is doubtful: the DNA matches TRBJ2-7 better. The CDR3 length is 16 residues. Per germline, CDR1 GTSNPN and CDR2 SVGIG (reference sequence). The CDR3 nucleotides are TGTGCCTGGAGTGGGGGAAGAGGAAGGATAGCCTACGAGCAGTACTTC. Its protein is CAWSGGRGRIAYEQYF.

The rearrangement uses TRBV11-2 and TRBJ2-1; maybe TRBD2 (6 bases). The V and J ends lost 6 bases and 7 bases respectively, with 13 bases between them. This CDR3 has 13 residues. Germline loops: CDR1 SGHAT, CDR2 FQNNGV. CDR3 nucleotide sequence: TGTGCCAGCAGACCCGCTGGGGGGAATGAGCAGTTCTTC. Translating gives CASRPAGGNEQFF.